These 24 T cell receptor beta chains were sequenced from one sample in a study of blood T cell repertoires in COVID-19. Assay used: immunoSEQ multiplex PCR; TCRdb lists only in-frame clones, some missing. The table includes about 260,000 clones, under 95% detected once. The sequencing sample was made of PBMCs or T cells enriched from blood (not recorded which). The receptors here all came from a middle-aged man who had been exposed to COVID-19.

This rearrangement joins TRBV4-1 to TRBJ2-7; a possible D gene is TRBD1 (6 bases). V was clipped by 0 bases and J by 4 bases, with 13 bases between them. The CDR3 contains 15 residues. CDR1 is MGHRA, CDR2 YSYEKL, per germline. Here the CDR3 reads CASSQDWTDVYEQYF. As DNA, the CDR3 is TGCGCCAGCAGCCAAGACTGGACAGACGTTTACGAGCAGTACTTC.

This chain connects TRBV6-5 to TRBJ2-7; D is possibly TRBD1 (6 bases). V lost 4 bases to trimming and J lost 2 bases, with 15 bases between them. CDR1 and CDR2 from the germline V gene are MNHEY and SVGAGI. The CDR3 length is 15 residues. The chain's CDR3 is CASSSAWTETYEQYF. The CDR3 DNA sequence: TGTGCCAGCAGTTCCGCTTGGACAGAGACCTACGAGCAGTACTTC.

J is TRBJ2-2 and V is TRBV28; 7 bases align to TRBD2. Germline V gives CDR1 MDHEN, CDR2 SYDVKM. The V segment lost 5 bases and the J segment 6 bases; nucleotides outside the gene matches: 3. The CDR3 runs 13 residues. CDR3 coding DNA: TGTGCCAGCAGTACGACTAGCCCCGGGGAGCTGTTTTTT. This sequence encodes CASSTTSPGELFF.

The chain couples TRBV5-1 to TRBJ2-1; 8 positions match TRBD2. The CDR3 consists of 18 residues. V trimming: 0 bases; J trimming: 3 bases; junction bases outside the gene matches: 11. CDR1 is SGHRS and CDR2 is YFSETQ in the germline V gene. CDR3 sequence reads: CASSLASRGLASYNEQFF. The CDR3 DNA follows: TGCGCCAGCAGCTTGGCGTCTAGAGGACTAGCTAGCTACAATGAGCAGTTCTTC. Using reference TRBV5-1 and TRBJ2-1 for the parts outside the CDR3, the full variable domain is KAGVTQTPRYLIKTRGQQVTLSCSPISGHRSVSWYQQTPGQGLQFLFEYFSETQRNKGNFPGRFSGRQFSNSRSEMNVSTLELGDSALYLCASSLASRGLASYNEQFFGPGTRLTVL.

This clone has only one observation. This chain joins TRBV4-1 and TRBJ2-4; 9 positions agree with TRBD1. J gave up 1 base and V 4 bases, and 5 bases lay outside the gene matches. CDR1 MGHRA and CDR2 YSYEKL come from the germline V gene. CDR3 size: 16 residues. CDR3 DNA: TGCGCCAGCAGCCCACAGGGGGCGTTGGCCAAAAACATTCAGTACTTC. Translating gives CASSPQGALAKNIQYF.

Comment on this clone: Distinct nucleotide sequences in the sample also encode this CDR3. V gene TRBV7-2 combines with J gene TRBJ2-5; 7 bases line up with TRBD1. The CDR3 is 13 amino acids. The junction had 0 bases not matched to a gene; V was cut back by 1 base and J by 4 bases. The germline CDR1 and CDR2 sequences are SGHTA and FQGNSA. The CDR3 DNA reads TGTGCCAGCAGCTTAGGACAGGGAGAGACCCAGTACTTC. Protein sequence: CASSLGQGETQYF.

This clone showed up just once. The J gene is TRBJ1-1, the V gene TRBV14, with TRBD1 matching 9 bases. CDR3 length: 17 residues. The V and J ends lost 2 bases and 2 bases, in that order; junction bases with no gene match: 9. Germline assignment: CDR1 SGHDN and CDR2 FVKESK. The CDR3 nucleotides are TGTGCCAGCAGCCAACTCATAGGACAGGGGCTTAACACTGAAGCTTTCTTT. This encodes CASSQLIGQGLNTEAFF.

The rearrangement joins TRBV19 to TRBJ1-6; D gene unclear. The CDR3 has 13 amino acids. Germline values: CDR1 LNHDA, CDR2 SQIVND (reference sequence). Trimming shortened V by 9 bases and J by 7 bases, and 13 bases separated the two germline ends. The CDR3 DNA follows: TGTGCCAGCCGACCGGGAGCCAATTCACCCCTCCACTTT. This codes for CASRPGANSPLHF.

The rearrangement joins TRBV5-1 to TRBJ2-7, with 10 bases identical to TRBD1. J lost 7 bases, V lost 4 bases, and 8 bases had no gene match. The CDR3 has 14 residues. CDR1 and CDR2 from the germline V gene are SGHRS and YFSETQ. Written as DNA, the CDR3 is TGCGCCAGCAGCACGGGACAGGGGACAGGAGAGCAGTACTTC. It codes for CASSTGQGTGEQYF.

The chain employs TRBV5-6 and TRBJ1-6, with D possibly TRBD1 on 6 matching bases. Trimming removed 1 base at V and 5 bases at J, with 22 bases between. CDR3 length: 19 residues. Germline V gene lookup returns CDR1 SGHDT and CDR2 YYEEEE. CDR3 in DNA: TGTGCCAGCAGCTTGAGTTCAGGGGCGCGGTATGAGGATAATTCACCCCTCCACTTT. This translates into CASSLSSGARYEDNSPLHF. The variable domain in full, completed from reference TRBV5-6 and TRBJ1-6, reads DAGVTQSPTHLIKTRGQQVTLRCSPKSGHDTVSWYQQALGQGPQFIFQYYEEEERQRGNFPDRFSGHQFPNYSSELNVNALLLGDSALYLCASSLSSGARYEDNSPLHFGNGTRLTVT.

V is TRBV5-4 and J is TRBJ2-7; 8 bases are shared with TRBD1. Losses at the gene ends were 1 base for V and 3 bases for J; bases not matched to a gene: 12. The CDR3 contains 17 residues. In germline, CDR1 is SGHNT, CDR2 YYREEE (reference sequence). CDR3 residues: CASSLRQGALLGYEQYF. The DNA of the CDR3 is TGTGCCAGCAGCTTGCGGCAGGGGGCACTTCTAGGCTACGAGCAGTACTTC.

The V and J genes are TRBV21-1 and TRBJ2-7; the DNA was not compared with TRBD1, the D call given in the table. TRBV21-1 is a known pseudogene. The CDR3 totals 15 residues. The CDR3 is CASSPKRTGGYEQYF. In DNA, the CDR3 is TGTGCCAGCAGCCCCAAGCGGACAGGGGGCTACGAGCAGTACTTC.

This chain uses TRBV9 with TRBJ2-1; TRBD2 might be the D (6 bases). Germline lookup yields CDR1 SGDLS and CDR2 YYNGEE. The CDR3 has 16 residues. V dropped 0 bases and J dropped 9 bases, with 19 bases sitting between them. CDR3 coding DNA: TGTGCCAGCAGCGTAGCCTGGTCTAGCGCCTCGGGTGAGCAGTTCTTC. It yields the protein CASSVAWSSASGEQFF.

The chain links TRBV30 to TRBJ1-2; 12 bases fit TRBD1. CDR1 and CDR2 from the germline V gene are GTSNPN and SVGIG (reference sequence). The CDR3 consists of 13 residues. J gave up 5 bases and V 3 bases, and 1 base lay outside the gene matches. CDR3 nucleotide sequence: TGTGCCTGGAGGGGACAGGGGGCGTATGGCTACACCTTC. This encodes CAWRGQGAYGYTF. The full variable domain, completed using reference TRBV30 and TRBJ1-2, is SQTIHQWPATLVQPVGSPLSLECTVEGTSNPNLYWYRQAAGRGLQLLFYSVGIGQISSEVPQNLSASRPQDRQFILSSKKLLLSDSGFYLCAWRGQGAYGYTFGSGTRLTVV.

The chain recombines TRBV19 with TRBJ1-4; no firm D call. Germline CDR1 is LNHDA and CDR2 is SQIVND (reference sequence). Trimming stripped 6 bases from V and 8 bases from J, with 19 bases between. The CDR3 loop spans 15 amino acids. In DNA form, the CDR3 reads TGTGCCAGTAGCCCATCTAACCTTCTTTGGGAAAAACTGTTTTTT. Protein: CASSPSNLLWEKLFF.

The chain carries TRBV6-2 or TRBV6-3 and TRBJ1-2, with 8 bases aligning to TRBD1. The CDR3 length is 14 residues. The germline gives CDR1 MNHEY, CDR2 SVGEGT. The ends lost 2 bases at V and 6 bases at J; junction bases unmatched: 5. DNA for the CDR3: TGTGCCAGCAGTTACCTGGACAGGGTGCATGGCTACACCTTC. Residues: CASSYLDRVHGYTF.

This clone was seen only once. The chain joins TRBV7-9 to TRBJ1-2; no reliable D call. CDR1 and CDR2 (germline): SEHNR, FQNEAQ (reference sequence). The CDR3 runs 12 residues. V was clipped by 2 bases and J by 8 bases, with 9 bases between them. The CDR3, as DNA: TGTGCCAGCAGCTTACGAGAAAGCGGCTACACCTTC. Its protein is CASSLRESGYTF.

The chain carries TRBV11-2 and TRBJ1-1; 9 bases match TRBD1. The length of the CDR3 is 15 residues. The germline V gene has CDR1 SGHAT and CDR2 FQNNGV. V lost 5 bases, J lost 5 bases, and 9 bases stayed unmatched. CDR3 bases: TGTGCCAGCAGCCAGAGGACAGGGGAGGGGACTGAAGCTTTCTTT. Translation gives CASSQRTGEGTEAFF.

The chain carries TRBV3-1 (or the pseudogene TRBV3-2) and TRBJ1-2; D possibly corresponds to TRBD1 (5 bases). The length of the CDR3 is 18 residues. The germline V gene encodes CDR1 LGHDT and CDR2 YNNKEL (reference sequence). The V end was cut by 4 bases, the J end by 4 bases, with 25 bases between. The CDR3 loop is CASSPEATRLHGGYGYTF. The CDR3 DNA sequence: TGTGCCAGCAGCCCAGAAGCGACGCGCCTCCACGGGGGCTATGGCTACACCTTC.

The chain employs TRBV5-6 and TRBJ1-1; 7 bases are a match to TRBD1. From germline, CDR1 is SGHDT and CDR2 YYEEEE. The CDR3 runs 15 residues. The junction had 5 bases not matched to a gene; V was cut back by 0 bases and J by 3 bases. CDR3 in amino acids: CASSLEGAGYTEAFF. The DNA of the CDR3 is TGTGCCAGCAGCTTGGAGGGGGCGGGTTACACTGAAGCTTTCTTT.

The chain recombines TRBV28 with TRBJ2-7; D possibly corresponds to TRBD1 (6 bases). The V end was cut by 4 bases, the J end by 7 bases, with 23 bases between. CDR1 and CDR2 (germline): MDHEN, SYDVKM. The CDR3 runs 16 residues. The CDR3 sequence: CASSSTYRVGTQEQYF. The CDR3, as DNA: TGTGCCAGCAGTTCAACATACAGGGTTGGAACGCAGGAGCAGTACTTC.

This chain uses TRBV18 with TRBJ1-5; D possibly corresponds to TRBD1 (5 bases). Trimming left V 6 bases short and J 5 bases short, with 8 bases between. Germline-derived CDR1 and CDR2 are KGHSH and LQKENI. The CDR3 is made up of 12 amino acids. The CDR3 DNA is TGTGCCAGCTCCCAGGGTGATCAGCCCCAGCATTTT. Translated: CASSQGDQPQHF.

This clone was recorded once. V is TRBV19 and J is TRBJ1-1; maybe TRBD1 (6 bases). V gave up 0 bases and J gave up 4 bases, with 15 bases separating them. The germline gives CDR1 LNHDA, CDR2 SQIVND (reference sequence). The CDR3 extends over 16 amino acids. The CDR3: CASSIDGGGAGTEAFF. CDR3 DNA sequence: TGTGCCAGTAGTATAGACGGGGGGGGCGCCGGCACTGAAGCTTTCTTT.

This rearrangement joins TRBV3-1 (or the pseudogene TRBV3-2) to TRBJ2-7; D is ambiguous. Trimming removed 4 bases from V and 2 bases from J, with 18 bases in between. This CDR3 region has 16 residues. CDR1 LGHDT and CDR2 YNNKEL come from the germline V gene (reference sequence). DNA for the CDR3: TGTGCCAGCAGCCCCTCCTCGACGGAGACGCCCTACGAGCAGTACTTC. It is translated as CASSPSSTETPYEQYF.